The T cell receptor beta chain under discussion was sequenced for a study of T cells in Graves' hyperthyroidism and ophthalmopathy. In the study overall: Peripheral blood was secured at the point of initial diagnosis, before any treatment.

The study defined stable Graves' hyperthyroidism as no ophthalmopathy progression within 18 months. Used for diagnoses were clinical symptoms, serum thyroxine and TRAb, thyroid ultrasound and orbital computed tomography. Amplified TCR beta CDR3 regions came from RNA transcripts. HTBI primers drove first-round RT-PCR of the TCR CDR3. A single record per CDR3 protein comes from TCRdb applying MiXCR to the multiplex PCR reads. The data show some 690,000 distinct CDR3 sequences, approximately 15% seen once. The CDR3 runs 13 residues. CDR1 and CDR2 (germline): LGHDT, YNNKEL (reference sequence). V dropped 4 bases and J dropped 9 bases, with 13 bases sitting between them. In its sample, this clonotype was seen once. A much more abundant neighbour one base away suggests this may be a read error.

The TCR was taken from a man aged 45-65 years with Graves' hyperthyroidism. The chain employs TRBV3-1 and TRBJ2-1; weak D call: TRBD1 (5 bases). The specimen was blood. The chain's CDR3 is CASSRRSRGEQFF. The CDR3 DNA follows: TGTGCCAGCAGCCGGCGCTCAAGGGGTGAGCAGTTCTTC.